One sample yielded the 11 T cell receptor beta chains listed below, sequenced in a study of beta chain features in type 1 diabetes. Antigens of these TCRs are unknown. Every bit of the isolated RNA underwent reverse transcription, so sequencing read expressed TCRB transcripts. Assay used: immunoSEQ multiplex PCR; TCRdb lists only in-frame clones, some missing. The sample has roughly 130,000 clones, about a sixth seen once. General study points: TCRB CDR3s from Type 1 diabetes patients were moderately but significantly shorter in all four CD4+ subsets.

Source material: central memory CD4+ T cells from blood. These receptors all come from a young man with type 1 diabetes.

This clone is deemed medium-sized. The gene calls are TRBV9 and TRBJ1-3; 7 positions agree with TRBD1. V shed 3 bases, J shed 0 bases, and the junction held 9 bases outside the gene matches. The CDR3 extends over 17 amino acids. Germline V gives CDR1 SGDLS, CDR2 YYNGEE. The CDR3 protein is CASSATGTVYSGNTIYF. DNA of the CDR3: TGTGCCAGCAGCGCCACCGGGACAGTGTACTCTGGAAACACCATATATTTT.

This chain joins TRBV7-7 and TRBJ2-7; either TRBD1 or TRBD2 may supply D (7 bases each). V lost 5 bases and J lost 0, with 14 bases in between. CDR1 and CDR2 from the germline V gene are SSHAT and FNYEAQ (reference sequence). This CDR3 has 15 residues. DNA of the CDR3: TGTGCCAGCAGCAATCCAGGGGGGGTCTCCTACGAGCAGTACTTC. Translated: CASSNPGGVSYEQYF.

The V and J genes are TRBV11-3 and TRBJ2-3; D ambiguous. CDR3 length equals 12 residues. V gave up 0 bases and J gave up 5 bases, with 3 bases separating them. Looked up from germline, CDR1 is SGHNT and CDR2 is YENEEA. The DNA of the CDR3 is TGTGCCAGCAGCTTAGAGGGAGATACGCAGTATTTT. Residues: CASSLEGDTQYF.

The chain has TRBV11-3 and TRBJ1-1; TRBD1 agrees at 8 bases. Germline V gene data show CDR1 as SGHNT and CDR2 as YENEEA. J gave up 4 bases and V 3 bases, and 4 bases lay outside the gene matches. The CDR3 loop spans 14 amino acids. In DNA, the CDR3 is TGTGCCAGCAGCTTCTATGACAGGGGCACTGAAGCTTTCTTT. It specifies CASSFYDRGTEAFF. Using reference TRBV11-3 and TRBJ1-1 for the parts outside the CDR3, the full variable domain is EAGVVQSPRYKIIEKKQPVAFWCNPISGHNTLYWYLQNLGQGPELLIRYENEEAVDDSQLPKDRFSAERLKGVDSTLKIQPAELGDSAVYLCASSFYDRGTEAFFGQGTRLTVV.

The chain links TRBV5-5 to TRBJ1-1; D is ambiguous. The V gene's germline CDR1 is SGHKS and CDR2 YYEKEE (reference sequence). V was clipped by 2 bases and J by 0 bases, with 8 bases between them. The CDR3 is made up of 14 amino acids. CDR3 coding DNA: TGTGCCAGCAGCTTTACCGCTATGAACACTGAAGCTTTCTTT. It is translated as CASSFTAMNTEAFF.

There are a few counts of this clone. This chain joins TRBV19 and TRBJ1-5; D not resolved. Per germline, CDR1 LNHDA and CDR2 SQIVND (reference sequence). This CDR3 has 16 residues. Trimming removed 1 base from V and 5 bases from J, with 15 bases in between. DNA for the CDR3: TGTGCCAGTAGTATAGGGCCGGGAAGGTTGGATCAGCCCCAGCATTTT. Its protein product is CASSIGPGRLDQPQHF.

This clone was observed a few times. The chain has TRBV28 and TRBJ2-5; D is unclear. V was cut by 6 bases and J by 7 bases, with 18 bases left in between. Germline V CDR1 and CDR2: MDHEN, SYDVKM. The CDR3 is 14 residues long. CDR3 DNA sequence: TGTGCCAGCAGCTTCACTCAAGCCCTGGGGACCCAGTACTTC. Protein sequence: CASSFTQALGTQYF.

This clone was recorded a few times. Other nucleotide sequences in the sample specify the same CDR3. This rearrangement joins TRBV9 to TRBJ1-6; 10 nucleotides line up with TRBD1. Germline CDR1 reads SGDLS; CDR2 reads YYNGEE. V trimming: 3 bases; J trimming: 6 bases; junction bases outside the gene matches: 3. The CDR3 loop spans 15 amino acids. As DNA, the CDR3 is TGTGCCAGCAGCGACCGGGACAGGGGTAATTCACCCCTCCACTTT. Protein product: CASSDRDRGNSPLHF.

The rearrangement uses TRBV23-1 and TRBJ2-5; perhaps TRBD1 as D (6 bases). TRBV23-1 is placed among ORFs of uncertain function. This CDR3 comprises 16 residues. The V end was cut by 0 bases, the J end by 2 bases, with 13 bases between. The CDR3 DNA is TGCGCCAGCAGTCAATCAGGGAGTCAGGGGCAAGAGACCCAGTACTTC. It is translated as CASSQSGSQGQETQYF.

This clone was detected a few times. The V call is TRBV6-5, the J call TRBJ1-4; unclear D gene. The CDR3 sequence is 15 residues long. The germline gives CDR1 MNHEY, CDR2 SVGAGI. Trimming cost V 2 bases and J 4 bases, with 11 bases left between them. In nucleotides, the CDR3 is TGTGCCAGCAGTTACGATCGCAGGCTTAATGAAAAACTGTTTTTT. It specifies CASSYDRRLNEKLFF.

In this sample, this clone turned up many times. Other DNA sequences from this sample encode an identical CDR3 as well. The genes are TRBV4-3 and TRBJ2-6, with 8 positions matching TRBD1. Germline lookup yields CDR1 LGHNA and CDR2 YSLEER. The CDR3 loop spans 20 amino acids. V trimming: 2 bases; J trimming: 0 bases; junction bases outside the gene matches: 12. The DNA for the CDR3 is TGCGCCAGCAGCCAACCCCTAGGACAGGGTGTCAGCTCTGGGGCCAACGTCCTGACTTTC. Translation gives CASSQPLGQGVSSGANVLTF.